These 9 T cell receptor beta chains were all obtained from the same sample, sequenced in a study of blood T cell repertoires in COVID-19. The assay was immunoSEQ multiplex PCR, and TCRdb's table has in-frame clones only and misses some. The table records fewer than 400,000 clones, just under 90% of them present only once. Sequencing was performed on PBMCs or T cells enriched from blood (not recorded which). These receptors were taken from a woman aged 50 to 60 who had recovered from COVID-19.

This clone was seen a single time. The chain combines TRBV5-4 with TRBJ2-1; the match to TRBD1 covers 7 bases. The V segment lost 4 bases and the J segment 0 bases; nucleotides outside the gene matches: 19. The CDR3 sequence is 20 residues long. The germline CDR1 and CDR2 sequences are SGHNT and YYREEE (reference sequence). CDR3 bases: TGTGCCAGCAGCAGACTCCGGGACAGCACGTCCGAGTCCTCCTACAATGAGCAGTTCTTC. It codes for CASSRLRDSTSESSYNEQFF.

This clone has only a few counts. This chain uses TRBV21-1 with TRBJ1-6; TRBD1 was called by the table and not checked on the DNA. TRBV21-1 corresponds to a pseudogene. The CDR3 loop spans 17 amino acids. The CDR3 here is CASSKGFEQGSNSPLHF. Written as DNA, the CDR3 is TGTGCCAGCAGCAAAGGCTTTGAACAGGGGAGCAATTCACCCCTCCACTTT.

The chain recombines TRBV2 with TRBJ1-1; 11 bases match TRBD1. In germline, CDR1 is SNHLY, CDR2 FYNNEI. The CDR3 runs to 15 residues. The ends lost 7 bases at V and 6 bases at J; junction bases unmatched: 10. As DNA, the CDR3 is TGTGCCAGCACCCTCTCAGGGACAGGGGGGTCTGAAGCTTTCTTT. Amino acid sequence: CASTLSGTGGSEAFF. The full variable domain, completed using reference TRBV2 and TRBJ1-1, is EPEVTQTPSHQVTQMGQEVILRCVPISNHLYFYWYRQILGQKVEFLVSFYNNEISEKSEIFDDQFSVERPDGSNFTLKIRSTKLEDSAMYFCASTLSGTGGSEAFFGQGTRLTVV.

The J gene is TRBJ2-3, the V gene TRBV3-1 (or the pseudogene TRBV3-2), with unresolved D. CDR3 length: 13 amino acids. In germline, CDR1 is LGHDT, CDR2 YNNKEL (reference sequence). V dropped 4 bases and J dropped 4 bases, with 9 bases sitting between them. In nucleotides, the CDR3 is TGTGCCAGCAGCCCCCTCGGTGCAGATACGCAGTATTTT. It codes for CASSPLGADTQYF.

The CDR3 loop is CASGASYTF. CDR3 sequence (DNA): TGTGCCAGCGGGGCCTCCTACACCTTC. This chain connects TRBV5-4 to TRBJ1-2; perhaps TRBD1 as D (5 bases). Germline lookup yields CDR1 SGHNT and CDR2 YYREEE (reference sequence). This CDR3 contains 9 residues. V lost 7 bases to trimming and J lost 10 bases, with 8 bases between them.

CDR3 residues: CASSLNQETEAFF. CDR3 in DNA: TGTGCCAGCAGCTTAAATCAGGAAACTGAAGCTTTCTTT. V usage is TRBV11-3 and J usage is TRBJ1-1; D not certain. Trimming removed 2 bases at V and 5 bases at J, with 9 bases between. Germline V CDR1 and CDR2: SGHNT, YENEEA. This CDR3 comprises 13 residues.

The CDR3 nucleotides are TGTGCCACCAGCACACATCCCTTCTCTGGAAACACCATATATTTT. Protein: CATSTHPFSGNTIYF. The chain employs TRBV15 and TRBJ1-3; D is unclear. Germline V CDR1 and CDR2: LNHNV, YYDKDF (reference sequence). V lost 4 bases, J lost 0 bases, and 10 bases lay in between. This CDR3 has 15 residues.

This clone has just a few counts. The V call is TRBV6-1, the J call TRBJ1-2; perhaps TRBD1 as D (5 bases). Germline V gene sequence: CDR1 MNHNS, CDR2 SASEGT. The CDR3 covers 16 residues. With 0 bases removed from V and 8 bases from J, the gap between germline ends came to 19 bases. The CDR3 DNA is TGTGCCAGCAGTGAAGCGAGGAGGGGCACAGGAGACGGCTACACCTTC. It yields the protein CASSEARRGTGDGYTF.

The V and J genes are TRBV11-2 and TRBJ1-2; 7 bases line up with TRBD1. The trim removed 0 bases at V and 9 bases at J, leaving 10 bases unmatched. This CDR3 spans 15 amino acids. Germline assignment: CDR1 SGHAT and CDR2 FQNNGV. The CDR3: CASSLDRGDICCYTF. The CDR3 DNA follows: TGTGCCAGCAGCTTAGACAGGGGGGATATCTGTTGCTACACCTTC.